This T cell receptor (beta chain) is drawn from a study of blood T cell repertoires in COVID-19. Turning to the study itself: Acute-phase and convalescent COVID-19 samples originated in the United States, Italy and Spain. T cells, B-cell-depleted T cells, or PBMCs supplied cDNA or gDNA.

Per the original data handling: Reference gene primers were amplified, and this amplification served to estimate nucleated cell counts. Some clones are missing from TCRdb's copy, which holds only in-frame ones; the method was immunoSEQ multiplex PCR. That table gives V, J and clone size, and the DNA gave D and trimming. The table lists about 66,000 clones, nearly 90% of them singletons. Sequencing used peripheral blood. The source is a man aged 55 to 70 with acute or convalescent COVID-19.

The DNA of the CDR3 is TGTGCCACCAGTGATGCCCTCCGGGGCTACGAGCAGTACTTC. It yields the protein CATSDALRGYEQYF. The rearrangement links TRBV24-1 to TRBJ2-7; TRBD2 is a possible D gene (5 bases). Trimming pared 3 bases from V and 3 bases from J, leaving 11 bases between. This CDR3 has 14 amino acids. Germline CDR1 reads KGHDR; CDR2 reads SFDVKD.